The 16 T cell receptor beta chains in this list originate from one sample, sequenced in a study of Graves' ophthalmopathy and Graves' hyperthyroidism. RNA transcripts were the source from which TCR beta CDR3 regions were amplified. Second-round multiplex PCR came after first-round RT-PCR with HTBI primers. TCRdb called the multiplex PCR reads again in MiXCR, with one record for every CDR3 protein. The table has around 590,000 distinct CDR3 sequences, about two fifths seen once; the top ten hold 4% to 5%. The sequenced sample consisted of peripheral blood or thyroid tissue (not recorded which). The receptor source for this set is an adult man with Graves' hyperthyroidism.

There are a few counts of this clonotype. This chain connects TRBV19 to TRBJ1-1, with D hard to call. The germline V and J ends were trimmed by 5 bases and 1 base, with 17 bases remaining between them. Germline V gives CDR1 LNHDA, CDR2 SQIVND (reference sequence). This CDR3 has 16 amino acids. The CDR3 DNA sequence: TGTGCCAGTAGTCTCCGGGCCTTCTCGAGGAACACTGAAGCTTTCTTT. This sequence encodes CASSLRAFSRNTEAFF. The variable domain in full, completed from reference TRBV19 and TRBJ1-1, reads DGGITQSPKYLFRKEGQNVTLSCEQNLNHDAMYWYRQDPGQGLRLIYYSQIVNDFQKGDIAEGYSVSREKKESFPLTVTSAQKNPTAFYLCASSLRAFSRNTEAFFGQGTRLTVV.

In regard to this clonotype: This likely comes from a read error, as the CDR3 has no conserved phenylalanine or tryptophan at its end. CDR3 sequence (DNA): TGTGCCAGCAGCTTACAGGGGGGGTCACCCCTCCACGTT. Encoded protein: CASSLQGGSPLHV. The chain carries TRBV7-9 and TRBJ1-6; 7 bases match TRBD1. V trimming: 2 bases; J trimming: 10 bases; junction bases outside the gene matches: 2. The CDR3 covers 13 residues. In germline, CDR1 is SEHNR, CDR2 FQNEAQ (reference sequence).

This clonotype was picked up a small number of times. The V gene is TRBV5-4, the J gene TRBJ1-1, with TRBD1 as a possible D gene (6 bases). CDR1 and CDR2 from the germline V gene are SGHNT and YYREEE (reference sequence). The CDR3 covers 13 residues. The V end lost 3 bases, the J end lost 4 bases, and 10 bases lay between the germline ends. In DNA, the CDR3 is TGTGCCAGCAGCTGGACAGAGGCCACTGAAGCTTTCTTT. It is translated as CASSWTEATEAFF.

This chain links TRBV7-2 with TRBJ1-5, with D tentatively TRBD1 (5 bases). V was clipped by 5 bases and J by 1 base, with 15 bases between them. The V gene's germline CDR1 is SGHTA and CDR2 FQGNSA. CDR3 length: 16 amino acids. The CDR3: CASSQDQRDSNQPQHF. DNA for the CDR3: TGTGCCAGCAGCCAAGACCAGAGGGACAGCAATCAGCCCCAGCATTTT.

There are a few counts of this clonotype. Germline and junction disagree at one end, which may indicate a read error. V gene TRBV24-1 combines with J gene TRBJ1-2, with D possibly being TRBD1 (5 bases). This CDR3 region has 16 residues. The germline V gene encodes CDR1 KGHDR and CDR2 SFDVKD. In DNA, the CDR3 is TGTGCCAGCAGTCCAACCCCCCGGCAGGGAGGGTATGGCTACACCTTC. Amino acid sequence: CASSPTPRQGGYGYTF.

Notes on this clonotype: A junction end diverges from the germline sequence, so it may reflect a read error. The gene calls are TRBV9 and TRBJ1-1; a possible D gene is TRBD1 (5 bases). Germline lookup yields CDR1 SGDLS and CDR2 YYNGEE. CDR3 size: 14 residues. The CDR3 sequence: CATSEWGSNTEAFF. CDR3 sequence (DNA): TGTGCCACCTCCGAGTGGGGCAGCAACACTGAAGCCTTCTTT.

The rearrangement links TRBV24-1 to TRBJ2-7; D unresolved. The CDR3 runs 14 residues. Germline V gene data show CDR1 as KGHDR and CDR2 as SFDVKD. Between the trimmed V and J ends, which lost 4 bases and 2 bases, there was a span of 11 bases. The CDR3 reads CATSENGRTYEQYF. The DNA of the CDR3 is TGTGCCACCAGTGAAAATGGGCGTACCTACGAGCAGTACTTC.

This clonotype showed up many times. This CDR3 is CASSPEGQPNEKLFF. CDR3 in DNA: TGTGCCAGCAGCCCGGAAGGACAGCCTAATGAAAAACTGTTTTTT. The rearrangement uses TRBV7-6 and TRBJ1-4; D is perhaps TRBD1 (6 bases). The CDR3 spans 15 residues. Trimming removed 5 bases at V and 3 bases at J, with 13 bases between. Germline V gives CDR1 SGHVS, CDR2 FNYEAQ.

This clonotype was seen at least ten times. J is TRBJ1-2 and V is TRBV28; D unclear. Germline CDR1 is MDHEN and CDR2 is SYDVKM. V was cut by 8 bases and J by 7 bases, with 11 bases left in between. This CDR3 contains 11 residues. The CDR3 sequence: CASLSSVGYTF. CDR3 DNA: TGTGCCAGCTTGTCATCGGTTGGCTACACCTTC.

This clonotype was detected many times. V is TRBV7-9 and J is TRBJ1-2, with TRBD1 identical over 8 bases. The CDR3 runs to 15 residues. Per the germline V gene, CDR1 is SEHNR and CDR2 is FQNEAQ (reference sequence). Trimming removed 1 base from V and 8 bases from J; junction bases left unmatched: 9. CDR3 protein: CASSLGPGGSSGYTF. DNA for the CDR3: TGTGCCAGCAGCTTAGGACCAGGGGGCTCGTCGGGCTACACCTTC.

The chain carries TRBV5-1 and TRBJ1-1, with D perhaps TRBD1 (5 bases). The length of the CDR3 is 16 residues. V was trimmed by 4 bases and J by 0 bases, leaving 16 bases between them. Germline CDR1 and CDR2: SGHRS and YFSETQ. The CDR3 coding sequence is TGCGCCAGCAGCATTTCAGGGTTTCCGATGAACACTGAAGCTTTCTTT. Amino acids: CASSISGFPMNTEAFF.

This clonotype was counted only a few times. The chain joins TRBV24-1 to TRBJ2-6; the D call may be TRBD1 or TRBD2 (5 bases each). The CDR3 runs 17 residues. V was trimmed by 1 base and J by 0 bases, leaving 9 bases between them. CDR1 and CDR2 from the germline V gene are KGHDR and SFDVKD. CDR3 DNA: TGTGCCACCAGTGATTTTGCAGGGAGCTCTGGGGCCAACGTCCTGACTTTC. Residues: CATSDFAGSSGANVLTF.

J is TRBJ2-3 and V is TRBV9; no clear D gene. The germline V gene has CDR1 SGDLS and CDR2 YYNGEE. Trimming shortened V by 0 bases and J by 4 bases, and 6 bases separated the two germline ends. CDR3 length equals 13 residues. This chain's CDR3 is CASSVDAPDTQYF. The CDR3 bases are TGTGCCAGCAGCGTAGATGCACCAGATACGCAGTATTTT.

This clonotype was detected ten times or more. This chain uses TRBV9 with TRBJ2-7; no firm D call. Trimming left V 0 bases short and J 6 bases short, with 10 bases between. The CDR3 is 13 residues long. Germline assignment: CDR1 SGDLS and CDR2 YYNGEE. The CDR3 DNA sequence: TGTGCCAGCAGCGTAGGCCCCCTGGGCGAGCAGTACTTC. It is translated as CASSVGPLGEQYF.

Many counts were recorded for this clonotype. V and J are TRBV7-2 and TRBJ2-2; 14 bases line up with TRBD2. The CDR3 sequence is 19 residues long. Germline loops: CDR1 SGHTA, CDR2 FQGNSA. V was pared by 2 bases and J by 0 bases, with 5 bases of the junction left unmatched. CDR3 in DNA: TGTGCCAGCAGCTTACCACAGGGACTAGCGGGAGCGAACACCGGGGAGCTGTTTTTT. It yields the protein CASSLPQGLAGANTGELFF.

This clonotype has a count of ten or more. The chain employs TRBV14 and TRBJ1-2, with a possible D match to TRBD1 (5 bases). The germline gives CDR1 SGHDN, CDR2 FVKESK. Trimming removed 1 base from V and 3 bases from J, with 6 bases in between. The CDR3 is 13 amino acids. CDR3 DNA sequence: TGTGCCAGCAGCCAAGTGGGGGACTATGGCTACACCTTC. It specifies CASSQVGDYGYTF.